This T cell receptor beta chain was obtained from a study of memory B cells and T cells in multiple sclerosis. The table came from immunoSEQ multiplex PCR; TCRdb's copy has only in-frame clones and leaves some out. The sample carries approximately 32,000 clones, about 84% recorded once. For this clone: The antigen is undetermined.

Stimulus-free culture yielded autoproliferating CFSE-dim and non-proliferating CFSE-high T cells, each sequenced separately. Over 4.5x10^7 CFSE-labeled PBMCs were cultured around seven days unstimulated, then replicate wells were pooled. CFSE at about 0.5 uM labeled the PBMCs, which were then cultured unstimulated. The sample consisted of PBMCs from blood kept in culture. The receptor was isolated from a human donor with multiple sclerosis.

The CDR3 sequence is CASSNKRGARGSVNSPLHF. In DNA, the CDR3 is TGTGCCAGCAGCAATAAGAGGGGGGCGAGGGGGTCTGTTAATTCACCCCTCCACTTT. The rearrangement links TRBV21-1 to TRBJ1-6. TRBV21-1 counts as a pseudogene. The CDR3 sequence is 19 residues long.